What follows are 14 T cell receptor beta chains derived from one specimen sequenced in a study of blood T cell repertoires in COVID-19. Only in-frame clones appear in the TCRdb table, and some are missing; sequencing was by immunoSEQ multiplex PCR. The sample lists approximately 120,000 clones, approximately 81% seen once, with about 4% in the top ten. The sample comprised peripheral blood. These receptors were taken from a woman in her forties or fifties with acute or convalescent COVID-19.

In its sample, this clone was seen once. The V and J genes are TRBV19 and TRBJ1-2, with D perhaps TRBD1 (6 bases). This CDR3 comprises 15 residues. Trimming took off 1 base at V and 5 bases at J, with 14 bases between the two ends. Germline assignment: CDR1 LNHDA and CDR2 SQIVND (reference sequence). The CDR3 sequence is CASSIGPRTAYGYTF. The CDR3 DNA reads TGTGCCAGTAGTATAGGCCCGAGGACAGCTTATGGCTACACCTTC.

This rearrangement joins TRBV7-8 to TRBJ2-7; 7 bases match TRBD2. The CDR3 consists of 15 residues. Germline CDR1 reads SGHVS; CDR2 reads FQNEAQ. V shed 5 bases and J 2 bases; nucleotides not matched to a gene: 9. CDR3 residues: CASSLPASGTYEQYF. DNA for the CDR3: TGTGCCAGCAGCCTCCCGGCTAGCGGCACCTACGAGCAGTACTTC.

The sample holds one count of this clone. J is TRBJ2-3 and V is TRBV9; D is possibly TRBD2 (5 bases). Germline-derived CDR1 and CDR2 are SGDLS and YYNGEE. V lost 4 bases and J lost 5, with 17 bases in between. The CDR3 runs 15 residues. CDR3 DNA sequence: TGTGCCAGCAGCCCCGCACTAGGTATAGTAGATACGCAGTATTTT. Amino acids: CASSPALGIVDTQYF.

This chain joins TRBV5-1 and TRBJ1-6, with D tentatively TRBD1 (5 bases). V lost 5 bases and J 6 bases, leaving 12 bases between the germline ends. The CDR3 has 14 amino acids. The germline CDR1 and CDR2 sequences are SGHRS and YFSETQ. The CDR3, as DNA: TGCGCCAGCAGGGGGCTCCAACCTAATTCACCCCTCCACTTT. Translation gives CASRGLQPNSPLHF.

The V call is TRBV6-5, the J call TRBJ1-5; the D gene is possibly TRBD1 (5 bases). Trimming left V 6 bases short and J 6 bases short, with 18 bases between. The germline V gene has CDR1 MNHEY and CDR2 SVGAGI. The CDR3 has 15 residues. CDR3 loop: CASSTSWGDVQPQHF. As DNA, the CDR3 is TGTGCCAGCAGCACAAGTTGGGGGGATGTTCAGCCCCAGCATTTT.

The V gene is TRBV15, the J gene TRBJ2-1; the D gene is possibly TRBD2 (5 bases). The germline gives CDR1 LNHNV, CDR2 YYDKDF (reference sequence). The CDR3 sequence is 16 residues long. V shed 6 bases and J shed 0 bases, with 15 bases lying between them. DNA of the CDR3: TGTGCCACCAGTGCCTACAGAGGGAACTCCTACAATGAGCAGTTCTTC. Translated: CATSAYRGNSYNEQFF. The complete variable domain, with remaining parts taken from reference TRBV15 and TRBJ2-1, reads DAMVIQNPRYQVTQFGKPVTLSCSQTLNHNVMYWYQQKSSQAPKLLFHYYDKDFNNEADTPDNFQSRRPNTSFCFLDIRSPGLGDTAMYLCATSAYRGNSYNEQFFGPGTRLTVL.

The V and J genes are TRBV6-5 and TRBJ1-5, with TRBD1 identical over 8 bases. V lost 7 bases, J lost 6 bases, and 11 bases stayed unmatched. CDR3 length equals 15 residues. Germline V lookup: CDR1 MNHEY, CDR2 SVGAGI. The DNA of the CDR3 is TGTGCCAGCAAGTGGGACAGGTCGAGTGGTCAGCCCCAGCATTTT. It yields the protein CASKWDRSSGQPQHF.

The genes are TRBV18 and TRBJ2-2; perhaps TRBD1 as D (5 bases). In germline, CDR1 is KGHSH, CDR2 LQKENI. This CDR3 has 14 residues. The germline V and J ends were trimmed by 4 bases and 3 bases, with 9 bases remaining between them. The CDR3 spells CASSQGKDTGELFF. In nucleotides, the CDR3 is TGTGCCAGCTCACAGGGGAAGGACACCGGGGAGCTGTTTTTT.

This chain uses TRBV5-6 with TRBJ1-1; D unclear. The germline V gene has CDR1 SGHDT and CDR2 YYEEEE. The CDR3 length is 13 residues. Trimming took off 4 bases at V and 1 base at J, with 8 bases between the two ends. CDR3 protein: CASSTNTNTEAFF. CDR3 sequence (DNA): TGTGCCAGCAGCACCAACACGAACACTGAAGCTTTCTTT.

The V gene is TRBV5-6, the J gene TRBJ2-1; 10 positions agree with TRBD2. Germline CDR1 SGHDT, CDR2 YYEEEE. V dropped 4 bases and J dropped 4; count of bases not matched to a gene: 5. CDR3 length: 15 amino acids. The CDR3 coding sequence is TGTGCCAGCAGCCGGACTAGCGGATCTTACAATGAGCAGTTCTTC. Protein: CASSRTSGSYNEQFF.

The chain joins TRBV27 to TRBJ1-5; D gene unclear. V was shortened by 6 bases and J by 0 bases, with 9 bases between the two germline ends. This CDR3 is built from 14 residues. Germline V CDR1 and CDR2: MNHEY, SMNVEV (reference sequence). The CDR3 DNA reads as TGTGCCAGCAGCAGATTTGGTAGCAATCAGCCCCAGCATTTT. Translated: CASSRFGSNQPQHF.

The V gene is TRBV18, the J gene TRBJ1-3; TRBD1 is a possible D gene (6 bases). The CDR3 sequence is 15 residues long. V was cut by 6 bases and J by 2 bases, with 14 bases left in between. Germline CDR1 and CDR2: KGHSH and LQKENI. The CDR3 DNA reads as TGTGCCAGCTCCCGCCGGGACACAACTGGAAACACCATATATTTT. Translating it yields CASSRRDTTGNTIYF.

The chain combines TRBV18 with TRBJ1-2; D is undetermined. This CDR3 region has 12 residues. Per germline, CDR1 KGHSH and CDR2 LQKENI. The V and J ends lost 4 bases and 8 bases respectively, with 11 bases between them. The CDR3: CASSQNMGGYTF. The CDR3 DNA sequence: TGTGCCAGCTCACAAAACATGGGCGGCTACACCTTC. The whole variable domain, filled in from reference TRBV18 and TRBJ1-2, reads NAGVMQNPRHLVRRRGQEARLRCSPMKGHSHVYWYRQLPEEGLKFMVYLQKENIIDESGMPKERFSAEFPKEGPSILRIQQVVRGDSAAYFCASSQNMGGYTFGSGTRLTVV.

The chain couples TRBV9 to TRBJ2-5; D possibly corresponds to TRBD2 (5 bases). Germline V gene data show CDR1 as SGDLS and CDR2 as YYNGEE. V was clipped by 3 bases and J by 5 bases, with 17 bases between them. The CDR3 has 15 residues. The CDR3 bases are TGTGCCAGCAGCGGCCTAAGAGGGCTGGTGGAGACCCAGTACTTC. This gives the protein CASSGLRGLVETQYF.